This T cell receptor beta chain was found in a study of post-analysis software for immune sequencing data. To note about this clonotype: The antigen remains undetermined.

Libraries were made from TCR beta cDNA, and they carried unique molecular identifiers. TCRdb re-called the PCR reads through MiXCR, storing one row per CDR3 protein. The repertoire holds about 760,000 distinct CDR3 sequences, with roughly 30% as singletons. Study findings and constraints: TRBV segments more frequent in patients than in controls numbered roughly 5 and included TRBV5-6, TRBV5-1 and TRBV20-1.

This CDR3 has 16 amino acids. Looked up from germline, CDR1 is SGHNT and CDR2 is YENEEA. V lost 5 bases and J lost 2, with 16 bases in between. The sample was blood. The chain combines TRBV11-3 with TRBJ2-1; D remains ambiguous. The receptor comes from a girl between 10 and 17 years old with multiple sclerosis. The CDR3 coding sequence is TGTGCCAGCAGCCCCCAGCCCCGGAATCCCTACAATGAGCAGTTCTTC. This sequence encodes CASSPQPRNPYNEQFF.